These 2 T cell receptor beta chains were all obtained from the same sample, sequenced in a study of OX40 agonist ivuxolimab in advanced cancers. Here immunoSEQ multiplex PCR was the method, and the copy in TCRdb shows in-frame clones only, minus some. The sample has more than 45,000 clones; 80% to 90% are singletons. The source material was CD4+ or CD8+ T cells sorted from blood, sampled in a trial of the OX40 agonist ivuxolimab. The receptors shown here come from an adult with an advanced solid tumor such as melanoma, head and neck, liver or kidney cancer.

CDR3 in amino acids: CASSLAEQGFGGYTF. The CDR3 nucleotides read TGTGCCAGCAGTTTGGCGGAGCAGGGGTTCGGAGGCTACACCTTC. The rearrangement uses TRBV28 and TRBJ1-2, with TRBD1 as a possible D gene (6 bases). Germline V CDR1 and CDR2: MDHEN, SYDVKM. The CDR3 runs to 15 residues. V lost 3 bases to trimming and J lost 8 bases, with 19 bases between them.

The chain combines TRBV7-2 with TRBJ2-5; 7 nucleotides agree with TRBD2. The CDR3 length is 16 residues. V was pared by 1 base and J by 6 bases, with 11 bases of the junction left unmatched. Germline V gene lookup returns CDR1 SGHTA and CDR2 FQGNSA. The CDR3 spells CASSLGAGGLRKTQYF. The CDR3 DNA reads TGTGCCAGCAGCTTAGGGGCCGGGGGACTAAGGAAGACCCAGTACTTC.